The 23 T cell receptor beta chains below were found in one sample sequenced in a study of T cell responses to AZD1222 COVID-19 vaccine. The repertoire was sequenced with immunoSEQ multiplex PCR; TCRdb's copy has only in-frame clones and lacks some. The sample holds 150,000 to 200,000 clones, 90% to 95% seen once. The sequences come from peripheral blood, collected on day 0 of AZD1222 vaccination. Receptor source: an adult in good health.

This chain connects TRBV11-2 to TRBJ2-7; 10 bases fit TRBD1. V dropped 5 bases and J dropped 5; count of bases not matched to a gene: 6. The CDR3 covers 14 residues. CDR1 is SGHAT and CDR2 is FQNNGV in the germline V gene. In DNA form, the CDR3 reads TGTGCCAGCAGCCCCGGGACAGGGGACGACGAGCAGTACTTC. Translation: CASSPGTGDDEQYF.

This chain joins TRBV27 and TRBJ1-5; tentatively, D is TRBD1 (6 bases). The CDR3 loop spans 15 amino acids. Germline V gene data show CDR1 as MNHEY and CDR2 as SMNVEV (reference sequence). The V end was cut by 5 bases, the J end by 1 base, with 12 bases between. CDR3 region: CASSPLGGSNQPQHF. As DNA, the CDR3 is TGTGCCAGCAGTCCACTAGGGGGGAGCAATCAGCCCCAGCATTTT.

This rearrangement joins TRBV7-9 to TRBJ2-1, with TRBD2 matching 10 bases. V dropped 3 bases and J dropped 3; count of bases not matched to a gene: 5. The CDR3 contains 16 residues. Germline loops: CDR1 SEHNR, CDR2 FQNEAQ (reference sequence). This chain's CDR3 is CASSFSSGRNYNEQFF. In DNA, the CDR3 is TGTGCCAGCAGCTTCTCTAGCGGGAGAAACTACAATGAGCAGTTCTTC.

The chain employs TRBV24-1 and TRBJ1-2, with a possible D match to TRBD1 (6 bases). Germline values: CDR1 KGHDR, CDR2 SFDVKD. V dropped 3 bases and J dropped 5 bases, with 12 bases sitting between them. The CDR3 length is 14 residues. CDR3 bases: TGTGCCACCAGTGATCCTGGACAGCAATATGGCTACACCTTC. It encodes CATSDPGQQYGYTF.

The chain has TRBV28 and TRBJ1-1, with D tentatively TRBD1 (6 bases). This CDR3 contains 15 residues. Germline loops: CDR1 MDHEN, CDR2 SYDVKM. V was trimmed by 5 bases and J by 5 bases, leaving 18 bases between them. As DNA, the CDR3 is TGTGCCAGCAGTCCTAATATTGGACAGCTGACTGAAGCTTTCTTT. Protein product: CASSPNIGQLTEAFF.

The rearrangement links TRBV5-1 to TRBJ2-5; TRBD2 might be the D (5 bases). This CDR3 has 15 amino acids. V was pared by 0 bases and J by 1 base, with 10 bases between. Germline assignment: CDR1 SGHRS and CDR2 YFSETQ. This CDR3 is CASSLAGLAQETQYF. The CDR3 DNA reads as TGCGCCAGCAGCTTGGCCGGGCTAGCCCAAGAGACCCAGTACTTC.

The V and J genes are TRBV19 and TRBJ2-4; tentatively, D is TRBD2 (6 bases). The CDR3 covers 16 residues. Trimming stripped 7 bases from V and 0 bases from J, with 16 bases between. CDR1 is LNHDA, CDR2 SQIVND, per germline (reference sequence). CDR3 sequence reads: CASTTRDFLAKNIQYF. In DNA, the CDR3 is TGTGCCAGTACCACCAGGGACTTTTTAGCCAAAAACATTCAGTACTTC.

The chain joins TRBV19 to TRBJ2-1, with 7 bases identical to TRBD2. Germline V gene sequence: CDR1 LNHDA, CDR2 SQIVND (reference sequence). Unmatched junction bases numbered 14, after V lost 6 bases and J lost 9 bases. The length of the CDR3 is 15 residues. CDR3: CASSHATSRGGEQFF. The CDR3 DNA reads TGTGCCAGTAGCCATGCGACTAGCCGGGGTGGTGAGCAGTTCTTC.

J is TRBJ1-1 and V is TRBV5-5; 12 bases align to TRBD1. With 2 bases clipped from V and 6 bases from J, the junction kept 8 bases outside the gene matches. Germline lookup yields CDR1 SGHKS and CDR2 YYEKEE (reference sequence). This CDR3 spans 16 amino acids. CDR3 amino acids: CASSFIGTGGSAEAFF. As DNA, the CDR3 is TGTGCCAGCAGCTTTATCGGGACAGGGGGCTCCGCTGAAGCTTTCTTT.

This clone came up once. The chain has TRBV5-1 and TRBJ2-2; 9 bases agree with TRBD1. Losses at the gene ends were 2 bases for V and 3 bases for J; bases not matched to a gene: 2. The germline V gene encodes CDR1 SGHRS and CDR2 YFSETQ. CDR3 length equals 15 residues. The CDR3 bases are TGCGCCAGCAGCTTAAGGACAGGGGACACCGGGGAGCTGTTTTTT. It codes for CASSLRTGDTGELFF.

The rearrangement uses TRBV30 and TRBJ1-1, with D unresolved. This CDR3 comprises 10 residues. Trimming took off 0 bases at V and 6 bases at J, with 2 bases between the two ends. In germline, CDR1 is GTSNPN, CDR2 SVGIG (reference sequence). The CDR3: CAWSVSEAFF. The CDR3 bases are TGTGCCTGGAGTGTCTCTGAAGCTTTCTTT.

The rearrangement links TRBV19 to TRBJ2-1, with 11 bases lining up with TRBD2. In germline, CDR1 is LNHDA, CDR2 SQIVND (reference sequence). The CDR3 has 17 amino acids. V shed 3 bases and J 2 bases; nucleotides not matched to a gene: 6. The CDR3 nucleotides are TGTGCCAGTAGTATGTCTAGCGGGAGGTCAGCCTACAATGAGCAGTTCTTC. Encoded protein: CASSMSSGRSAYNEQFF.

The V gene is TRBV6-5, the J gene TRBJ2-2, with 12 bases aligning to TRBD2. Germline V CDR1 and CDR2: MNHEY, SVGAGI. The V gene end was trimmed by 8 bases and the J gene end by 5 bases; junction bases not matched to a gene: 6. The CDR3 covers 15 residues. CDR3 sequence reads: CASGRLAGETGELFF. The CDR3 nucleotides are TGTGCCAGCGGCCGACTAGCGGGAGAGACCGGGGAGCTGTTTTTT.

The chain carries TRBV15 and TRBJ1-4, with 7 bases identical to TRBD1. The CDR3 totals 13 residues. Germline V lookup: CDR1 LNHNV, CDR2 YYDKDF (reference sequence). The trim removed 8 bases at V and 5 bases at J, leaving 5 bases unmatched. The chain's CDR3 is CATPGGSNEKLFF. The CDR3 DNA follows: TGTGCCACCCCAGGGGGTTCCAATGAAAAACTGTTTTTT.

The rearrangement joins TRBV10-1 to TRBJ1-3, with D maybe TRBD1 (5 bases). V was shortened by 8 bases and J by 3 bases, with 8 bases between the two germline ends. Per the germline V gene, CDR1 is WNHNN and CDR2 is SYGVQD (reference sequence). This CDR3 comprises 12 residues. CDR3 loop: CASGDGGNTIYF. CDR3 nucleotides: TGCGCCAGCGGGGACGGTGGAAACACCATATATTTT.

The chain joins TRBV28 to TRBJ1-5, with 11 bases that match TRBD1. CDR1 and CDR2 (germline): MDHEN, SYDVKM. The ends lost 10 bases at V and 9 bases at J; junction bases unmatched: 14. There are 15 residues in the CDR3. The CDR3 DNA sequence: TGTGCCACGGACAGGGGGCTTTGGCCCGTCGGGCCCCAGCATTTT. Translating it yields CATDRGLWPVGPQHF.

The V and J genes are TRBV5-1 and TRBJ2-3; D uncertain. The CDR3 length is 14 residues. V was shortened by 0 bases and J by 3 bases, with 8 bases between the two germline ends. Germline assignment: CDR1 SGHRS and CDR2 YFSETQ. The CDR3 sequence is CASSLGDQTDTQYF. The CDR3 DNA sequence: TGCGCCAGCAGCTTGGGTGACCAGACAGATACGCAGTATTTT.

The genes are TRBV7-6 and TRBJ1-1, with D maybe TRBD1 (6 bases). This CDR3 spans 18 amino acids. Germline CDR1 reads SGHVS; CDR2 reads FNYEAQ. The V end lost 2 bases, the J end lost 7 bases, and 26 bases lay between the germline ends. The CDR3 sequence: CASSLRSWGGGEFGEAFF. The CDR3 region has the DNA TGTGCCAGCAGCTTACGGAGCTGGGGCGGGGGCGAATTTGGTGAAGCTTTCTTT.

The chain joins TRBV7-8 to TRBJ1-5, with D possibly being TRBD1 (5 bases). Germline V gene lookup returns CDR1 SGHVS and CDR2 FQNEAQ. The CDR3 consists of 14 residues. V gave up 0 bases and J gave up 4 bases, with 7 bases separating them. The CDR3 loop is CASSLAGGNQPQHF. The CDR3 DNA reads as TGTGCCAGCAGCTTAGCCGGGGGGAATCAGCCCCAGCATTTT.

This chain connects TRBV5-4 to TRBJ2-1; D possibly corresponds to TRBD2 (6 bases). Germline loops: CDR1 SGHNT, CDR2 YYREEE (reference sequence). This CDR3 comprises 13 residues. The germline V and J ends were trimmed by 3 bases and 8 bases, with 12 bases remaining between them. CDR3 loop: CASSSPSSDEQFF. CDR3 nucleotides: TGTGCCAGCAGCTCGCCCTCTAGCGATGAGCAGTTCTTC.

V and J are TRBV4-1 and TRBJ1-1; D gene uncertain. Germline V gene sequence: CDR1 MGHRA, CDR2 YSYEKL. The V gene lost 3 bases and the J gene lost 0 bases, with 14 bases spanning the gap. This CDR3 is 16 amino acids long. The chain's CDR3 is CASSQYLGILNTEAFF. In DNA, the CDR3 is TGCGCCAGCAGCCAGTACCTGGGGATACTGAACACTGAAGCTTTCTTT.

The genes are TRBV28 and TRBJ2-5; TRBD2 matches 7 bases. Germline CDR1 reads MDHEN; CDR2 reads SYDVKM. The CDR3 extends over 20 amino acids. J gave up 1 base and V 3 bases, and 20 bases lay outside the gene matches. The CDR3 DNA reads TGTGCCAGCAGTTTCGTTTTGGGGGGAGGGCCGAGGCGCCCCCAAGAGACCCAGTACTTC. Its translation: CASSFVLGGGPRRPQETQYF.

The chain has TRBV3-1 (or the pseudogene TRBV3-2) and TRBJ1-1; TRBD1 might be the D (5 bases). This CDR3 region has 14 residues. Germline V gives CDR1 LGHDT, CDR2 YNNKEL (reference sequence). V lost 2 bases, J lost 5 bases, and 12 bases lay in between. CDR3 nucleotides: TGTGCCAGCAGCCAAAAGGGGCGGGAGACTGAAGCTTTCTTT. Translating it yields CASSQKGRETEAFF.